The source of this T cell receptor beta chain is a study of regulatory T cells. Study results and caveats: In CD3G-deficient patients, conventional CD4+ T cells were enriched for hydrophobic CDR3 residues at positions 6 and 7.

Amplification used 52 TRBV primers and 13 TRBJ primers. Sequencing was performed with immunoSEQ multiplex PCR; in TCRdb, only in-frame clones are kept and a portion is missing. Here the sample spans 25,000 to 40,000 clones, roughly 93% being singletons. CDR3 size: 13 residues. V was cut by 2 bases and J by 1 base, with 6 bases left in between. Germline V lookup: CDR1 KGHSH, CDR2 LQKENI. In regard to this clone: What it binds is not known.

At testing, patients were 2 to 39 years old, with reduced naive and increased memory T-cell proportions. Sorting split CD4+ cells into CD25-high CD127-low Tregs and CD25-low CD127-high conventional T cells. Sequences were obtained from conventional CD4+ T cells sorted from blood. The chain is built from TRBV18 and TRBJ2-7; D remains unclear. The TCR was taken from a child under 10 years old with CD3G deficiency. CDR3 amino acids: CASSPAPSYEQYF. The CDR3, as DNA: TGTGCCAGCTCACCAGCACCGTCCTACGAGCAGTACTTC.